This T cell receptor beta chain is from a study of blood T cell repertoires in COVID-19. Authors' analysis steps: It was from reference gene primer amplification that nucleated cell counts were estimated. Generated by immunoSEQ multiplex PCR, the TCRdb table keeps only in-frame clones and is missing some. V, J and clone size are those of that table, while D and trimming were read from the DNA. Of about 210,000 clones in the sample, more than 75% were seen once. This clone turned up a few times. The CDR3 runs 18 residues. Germline values: CDR1 LGHDT, CDR2 YNNKEL (reference sequence). The V and J ends lost 1 base and 0 bases respectively, with 18 bases between them.

Sequencing was done on a sample of peripheral blood. This clonotype was obtained from a woman between 40 and 50 years old with acute or convalescent COVID-19. The chain recombines TRBV3-1 (or the pseudogene TRBV3-2) with TRBJ1-2, with a weak D call TRBD1 (5 bases). CDR3 amino acids: CASSQGAGPLATNYGYTF. In DNA form, the CDR3 reads TGTGCCAGCAGCCAAGGGGCAGGGCCCCTGGCCACTAACTATGGCTACACCTTC.